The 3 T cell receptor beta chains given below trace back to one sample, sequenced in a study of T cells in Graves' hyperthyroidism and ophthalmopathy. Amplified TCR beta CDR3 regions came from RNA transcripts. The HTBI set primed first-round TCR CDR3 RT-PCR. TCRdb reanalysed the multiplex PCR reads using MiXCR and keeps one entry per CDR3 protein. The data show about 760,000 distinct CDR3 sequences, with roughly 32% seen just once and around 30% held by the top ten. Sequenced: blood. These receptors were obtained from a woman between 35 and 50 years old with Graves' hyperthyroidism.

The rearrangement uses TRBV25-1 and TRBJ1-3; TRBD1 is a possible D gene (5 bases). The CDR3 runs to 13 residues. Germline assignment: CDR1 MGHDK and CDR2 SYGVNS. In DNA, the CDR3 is TGTGCTAGAGATGAGGGACCTGGAAACACCATATATTTT. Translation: CARDEGPGNTIYF.

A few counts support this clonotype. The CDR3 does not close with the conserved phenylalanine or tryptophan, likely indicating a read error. CDR3 bases: TGTGCCAGCAGTTTTATGGGGAACACTGAAGCTTTCTCT. Its translation: CASSFMGNTEAFS. The genes are TRBV12-3 or TRBV12-4 and TRBJ1-1; D unclear. Trimming shortened V by 3 bases and J by 1 base, and 6 bases separated the two germline ends. CDR3 size: 13 residues.

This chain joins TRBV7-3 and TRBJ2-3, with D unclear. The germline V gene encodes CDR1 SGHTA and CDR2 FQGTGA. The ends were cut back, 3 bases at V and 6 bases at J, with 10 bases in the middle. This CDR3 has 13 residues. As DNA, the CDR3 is TGTGCCAGCAGCTTGGGCCAAGCGGATACGCAGTATTTT. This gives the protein CASSLGQADTQYF.